This T cell receptor beta chain was observed in a study of OX40 agonist ivuxolimab in advanced cancers. General study points: Within 6 weeks, CD4+ and CD8+ blood T cells expanded clonally at 0.1 to 3.0 mg/kg. Normalized T-cell clonal expansion was also low in some nonresponders.

Measured with immunoSEQ multiplex PCR; TCRdb has only the in-frame clones, and not every one. This sample has some 80,000 clones, with 87% found just once. With regard to this clone: Its antigen remains unknown.

Sequencing used CD4+ or CD8+ T cells sorted from blood, obtained in a trial of the OX40 agonist ivuxolimab. The sequence was obtained from an adult with an advanced solid tumor such as melanoma, head and neck, liver or kidney cancer.

This CDR3 reads CAISPREIEGYTF. The CDR3 DNA follows: TGTGCCATCAGCCCCCGGGAGATAGAAGGCTACACCTTC. The rearrangement joins TRBV10-3 to TRBJ1-2; unclear D gene. Germline V CDR1 and CDR2: ENHRY, SYGVKD. The CDR3 consists of 13 residues. Trimming left V 6 bases short and J 8 bases short, with 16 bases between.